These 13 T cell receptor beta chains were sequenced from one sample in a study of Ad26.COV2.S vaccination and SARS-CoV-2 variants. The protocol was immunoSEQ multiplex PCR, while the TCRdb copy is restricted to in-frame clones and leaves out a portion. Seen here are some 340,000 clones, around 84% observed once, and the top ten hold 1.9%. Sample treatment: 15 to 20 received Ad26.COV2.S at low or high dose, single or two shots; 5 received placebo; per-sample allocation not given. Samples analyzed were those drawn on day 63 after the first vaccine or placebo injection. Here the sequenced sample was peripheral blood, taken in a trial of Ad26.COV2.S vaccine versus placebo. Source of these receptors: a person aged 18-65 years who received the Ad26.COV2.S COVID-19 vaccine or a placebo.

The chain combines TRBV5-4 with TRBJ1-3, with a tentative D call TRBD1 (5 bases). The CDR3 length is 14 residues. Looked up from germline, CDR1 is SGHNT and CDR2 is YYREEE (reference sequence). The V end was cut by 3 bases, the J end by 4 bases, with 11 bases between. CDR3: CASSSLGGGNTIYF. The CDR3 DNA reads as TGTGCCAGCAGCTCCCTGGGGGGAGGAAACACCATATATTTT.

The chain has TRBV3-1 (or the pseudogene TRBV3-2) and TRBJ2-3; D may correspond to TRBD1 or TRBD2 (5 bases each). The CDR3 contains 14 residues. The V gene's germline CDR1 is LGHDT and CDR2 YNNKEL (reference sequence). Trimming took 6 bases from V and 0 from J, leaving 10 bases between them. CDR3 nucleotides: TGTGCCAGCAGACGACGGGACAGCACAGATACGCAGTATTTT. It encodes CASRRRDSTDTQYF.

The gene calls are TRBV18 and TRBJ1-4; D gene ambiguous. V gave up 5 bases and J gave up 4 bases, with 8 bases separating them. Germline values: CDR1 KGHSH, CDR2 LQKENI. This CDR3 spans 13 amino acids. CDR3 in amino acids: CASSALVNEKLFF. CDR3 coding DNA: TGTGCCAGCTCAGCTCTCGTTAATGAAAAACTGTTTTTT.

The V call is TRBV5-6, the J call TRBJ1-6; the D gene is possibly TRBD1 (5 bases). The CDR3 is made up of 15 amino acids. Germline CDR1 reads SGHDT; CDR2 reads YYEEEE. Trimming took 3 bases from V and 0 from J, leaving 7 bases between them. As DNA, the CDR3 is TGTGCCAGCAGCTGGGGGGGCTCCTATAATTCACCCCTCCACTTT. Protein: CASSWGGSYNSPLHF.

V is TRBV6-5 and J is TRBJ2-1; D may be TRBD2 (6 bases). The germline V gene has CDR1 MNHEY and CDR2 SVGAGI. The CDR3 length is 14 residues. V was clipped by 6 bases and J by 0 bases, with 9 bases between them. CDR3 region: CASSRGSSYNEQFF. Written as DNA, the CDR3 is TGTGCCAGCAGCCGGGGGAGCTCCTACAATGAGCAGTTCTTC.

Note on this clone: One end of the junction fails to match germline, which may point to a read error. As DNA, the CDR3 is TGCAGCGTGGAAGAGATGCAGGGGGTCACAGATACGCAGTATTTT. Its translation is CSVEEMQGVTDTQYF. This chain uses TRBV29-1 with TRBJ2-3; 7 nucleotides agree with TRBD1. There are 15 residues in the CDR3. The germline CDR1 and CDR2 sequences are SQVTM and ANQGSEA.

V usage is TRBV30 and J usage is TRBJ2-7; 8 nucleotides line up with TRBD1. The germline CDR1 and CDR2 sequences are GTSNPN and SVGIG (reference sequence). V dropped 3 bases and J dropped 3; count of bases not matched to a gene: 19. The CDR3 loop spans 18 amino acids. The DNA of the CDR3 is TGTGCCTGGAGCACGCCGGGACAGGTAATAGAGGTTGGCTACGAGCAGTACTTC. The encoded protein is CAWSTPGQVIEVGYEQYF.

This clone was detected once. The chain's CDR3 is CASSSSVAVNTEAFF. For the CDR3, the DNA is TGTGCCAGCAGTTCTAGTGTGGCAGTGAACACTGAAGCTTTCTTT. The chain is built from TRBV6-2 or TRBV6-3 and TRBJ1-1; no reliable D call. The germline CDR1 and CDR2 sequences are MNHEY and SVGEGT. Trimming cost V 4 bases and J 0 bases, with 12 bases left between them. The CDR3 loop spans 15 amino acids.

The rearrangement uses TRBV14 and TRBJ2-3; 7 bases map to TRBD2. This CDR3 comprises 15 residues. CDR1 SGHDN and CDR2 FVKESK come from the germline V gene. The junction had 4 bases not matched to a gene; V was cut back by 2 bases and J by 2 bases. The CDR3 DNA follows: TGTGCCAGCAGCCAACAGCTAGCGGCCACAGATACGCAGTATTTT. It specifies CASSQQLAATDTQYF. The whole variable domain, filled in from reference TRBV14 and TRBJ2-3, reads EAGVTQFPSHSVIEKGQTVTLRCDPISGHDNLYWYRRVMGKEIKFLLHFVKESKQDESGMPNNRFLAERTGGTYSTLKVQPAELEDSGVYFCASSQQLAATDTQYFGPGTRLTVL.

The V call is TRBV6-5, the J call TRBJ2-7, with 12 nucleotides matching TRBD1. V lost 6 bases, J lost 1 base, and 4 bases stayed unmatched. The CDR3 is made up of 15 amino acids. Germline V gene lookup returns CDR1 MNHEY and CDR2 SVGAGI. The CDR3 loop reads CASSPGQGASYEQYF. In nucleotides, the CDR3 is TGTGCCAGCAGCCCGGGACAGGGGGCGTCCTACGAGCAGTACTTC.

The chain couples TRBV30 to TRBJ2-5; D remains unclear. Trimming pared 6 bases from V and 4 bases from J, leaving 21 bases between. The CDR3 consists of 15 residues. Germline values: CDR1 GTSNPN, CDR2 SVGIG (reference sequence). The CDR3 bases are TGTGCCTGCTCGGGCCCGCCCCTTATGGGAGAGACCCAGTACTTC. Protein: CACSGPPLMGETQYF.

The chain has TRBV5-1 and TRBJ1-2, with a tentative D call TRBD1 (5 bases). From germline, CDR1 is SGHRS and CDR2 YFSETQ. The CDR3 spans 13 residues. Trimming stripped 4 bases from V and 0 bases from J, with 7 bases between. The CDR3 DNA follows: TGCGCCAGCAGCGAGACAGCTAACTATGGCTACACCTTC. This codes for CASSETANYGYTF.

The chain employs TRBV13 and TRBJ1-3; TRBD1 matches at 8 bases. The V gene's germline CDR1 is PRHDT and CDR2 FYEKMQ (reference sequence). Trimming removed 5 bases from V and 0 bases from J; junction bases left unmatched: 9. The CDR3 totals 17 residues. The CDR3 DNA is TGTGCCAGCAGCACCCCACAGGGGGGTTTCTCTGGAAACACCATATATTTT. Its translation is CASSTPQGGFSGNTIYF.